The 32 T cell receptor beta chains below come from one sample, sequenced in a study of T cell responses to AZD1222 COVID-19 vaccine (dated by TCRdb to about 2021). The time point label here, explained by the study, means: baseline before first vaccination. The treatment or condition tag for this specimen amounts to: meningococcal conjugate vaccine given as trial control. Library generation was performed with the immunoSEQ multiplex PCR assay. What TCRdb holds here is the immuneACCESS table cut down to in-frame rearrangements. Part of the clones is not present; checked against another copy, under half of the missing clones reflect an unresolved V gene, and the others are unexplained. The sample includes some 120,000 clones, with 80% to 90% observed a single time. Of the sample, 3.5% to 5% is held by the ten largest clones. Here the sequenced sample was peripheral blood, taken on day 0 of MenACWY control vaccination. These receptor sequences come from an adult in good health.

The V gene is TRBV28, the J gene TRBJ1-1, with D perhaps matching TRBD1 (6 bases). The germline CDR1 and CDR2 sequences are MDHEN and SYDVKM. Between the trimmed V and J ends, which lost 7 bases and 2 bases, there was a span of 23 bases. The CDR3 spans 17 residues. The CDR3 region is CASTVHLGGGGNTEAFF. The CDR3 DNA reads TGTGCCAGCACGGTCCACCTCGGGGGAGGGGGAAACACTGAAGCTTTCTTT. The variable domain in full, with the rest retrieved from reference TRBV28 and TRBJ1-1, is DVKVTQSSRYLVKRTGEKVFLECVQDMDHENMFWYRQDPGLGLRLIYFSYDVKMKEKGDIPEGYSVSREKKERFSLILESASTNQTSMYLCASTVHLGGGGNTEAFFGQGTRLTVV.

This sequence joins TRBV2 and TRBJ1-4; TRBD1 agrees at 7 bases. With V trimmed by 7 bases and J by 8 bases, 7 bases remained unmatched. Germline V gene lookup returns CDR1 SNHLY and CDR2 FYNNEI. The CDR3 consists of 13 residues. This chain's CDR3 is CASKVQGLEKLFF. Here the CDR3 DNA reads TGTGCCAGCAAGGTACAGGGGCTGGAAAAACTGTTTTTT.

The rearrangement joins TRBV6-4 to TRBJ1-2, with D perhaps TRBD1 (5 bases). Germline V gives CDR1 MRHNA, CDR2 SNTAGT. The V end was cut by 0 bases, the J end by 0 bases, with 14 bases between. The CDR3 extends over 17 amino acids. CDR3 sequence reads: CASSDSTGGDANYGYTF. The CDR3 region has the DNA TGTGCCAGCAGTGACTCAACCGGGGGGGATGCTAACTATGGCTACACCTTC.

The CDR3 sequence is CASSPSGVPVSPQHF. The CDR3 nucleotides read TGTGCCAGCAGTCCCTCAGGGGTCCCGGTTTCTCCCCAGCATTTT. The chain employs TRBV27 and TRBJ1-5; D perhaps matches TRBD1 (6 bases). This CDR3 region has 15 residues. Trimming took off 5 bases at V and 10 bases at J, with 21 bases between the two ends. Germline V lookup: CDR1 MNHEY, CDR2 SMNVEV (reference sequence).

This clone was detected a few times. V gene TRBV19 combines with J gene TRBJ2-3; perhaps TRBD2 as D (6 bases). V was pared by 6 bases and J by 2 bases, with 12 bases between. There are 14 residues in the CDR3. Germline CDR1 and CDR2: LNHDA and SQIVND (reference sequence). CDR3 DNA: TGTGCCAGTAGCCGGCGGGGTGCCACAGATACGCAGTATTTT. It translates to CASSRRGATDTQYF.

This clone was seen a single time. The rearrangement joins TRBV28 to TRBJ1-5; D is unresolved. V lost 4 bases, J lost 1 base, and 14 bases lay in between. The CDR3 runs 16 residues. Germline V CDR1 and CDR2: MDHEN, SYDVKM. Written as DNA, the CDR3 is TGTGCCAGCAGTTCAGTGGGAGAGAAGAGCAATCAGCCCCAGCATTTT. Its translation: CASSSVGEKSNQPQHF.

The rearrangement links TRBV5-4 to TRBJ1-6, with a tentative D call TRBD1 (5 bases). Germline lookup yields CDR1 SGHNT and CDR2 YYREEE (reference sequence). CDR3 length: 14 residues. The ends were cut back, 0 bases at V and 8 bases at J, with 9 bases in the middle. The CDR3 spells CASSLGGGDSPLHF. In DNA, the CDR3 is TGTGCCAGCAGCTTGGGGGGAGGGGATTCACCCCTCCACTTT.

The sample holds a few counts of this clone. V usage is TRBV28 and J usage is TRBJ1-5; a weak D match, TRBD1 (6 bases). Germline-derived CDR1 and CDR2 are MDHEN and SYDVKM. The length of the CDR3 is 14 residues. Trimming shortened V by 5 bases and J by 6 bases, and 14 bases separated the two germline ends. The CDR3: CASSPTGSVQPQHF. CDR3 coding DNA: TGTGCCAGCAGTCCCACAGGGTCGGTTCAGCCCCAGCATTTT.

The V gene is TRBV6-2 or TRBV6-3, the J gene TRBJ1-5; 9 bases agree with TRBD1. This CDR3 comprises 18 residues. Germline values: CDR1 MNHEY, CDR2 SVGEGT. With 4 bases clipped from V and 1 base from J, the junction kept 11 bases outside the gene matches. The CDR3 here is CASSSTISQGASNQPQHF. CDR3 nucleotide sequence: TGTGCCAGCAGTTCCACCATCTCACAGGGGGCAAGCAATCAGCCCCAGCATTTT.

This sequence joins TRBV12-5 and TRBJ1-4, with TRBD1 identical over 10 bases. Trimming at V came to 11 bases and at J to 3 bases, leaving 15 bases not matched to a gene. From germline, CDR1 is LGHNT and CDR2 FRNRAP. This CDR3 is 17 amino acids long. The CDR3 region has the DNA TGTGCTCGTGTGGACAGGGGGATTAGTGGGGCTAATGAAAAACTGTTTTTT. Translating it yields CARVDRGISGANEKLFF.

V gene TRBV19 combines with J gene TRBJ1-4; 9 bases are shared with TRBD1. The germline CDR1 and CDR2 sequences are LNHDA and SQIVND (reference sequence). V trimming: 4 bases; J trimming: 7 bases; junction bases outside the gene matches: 4. The CDR3 totals 14 residues. The chain's CDR3 is CASSTTGGVEKLFF. The CDR3 DNA sequence: TGTGCCAGTAGTACGACAGGGGGAGTTGAAAAACTGTTTTTT.

This CDR3 reads CASSPGSGTGDLFSTDTQYF. As DNA, the CDR3 is TGTGCCAGCAGCCCGGGATCCGGGACAGGCGATTTATTTTCCACAGATACGCAGTATTTT. The chain carries TRBV4-2 and TRBJ2-3; TRBD1 agrees at 8 bases. J was trimmed by 2 bases and V by 4 bases; bases with no gene match: 20. This CDR3 is 20 amino acids long. CDR1 LGHNA and CDR2 YNFKEQ come from the germline V gene.

V usage is TRBV30 and J usage is TRBJ1-1; D is undetermined. The V end was cut by 0 bases, the J end by 0 bases, with 5 bases between. The CDR3 sequence is 13 residues long. Germline-derived CDR1 and CDR2 are GTSNPN and SVGIG (reference sequence). This chain's CDR3 is CAWSVFLNTEAFF. CDR3 in DNA: TGTGCCTGGAGTGTTTTTCTGAACACTGAAGCTTTCTTT.

V is TRBV2 and J is TRBJ2-6; D is unclear. Trimming removed 7 bases at V and 9 bases at J, with 10 bases between. In germline, CDR1 is SNHLY, CDR2 FYNNEI. The CDR3 covers 12 residues. The CDR3 bases are TGTGCCAGCATCGGGCTTGTCAACGTCCTGACTTTC. This translates into CASIGLVNVLTF.

The chain carries TRBV7-9 and TRBJ1-1, with D tentatively TRBD1 (5 bases). Germline CDR1 is SEHNR and CDR2 is FQNEAQ (reference sequence). This CDR3 spans 14 amino acids. V shed 4 bases and J shed 4 bases, with 13 bases lying between them. In DNA form, the CDR3 reads TGTGCCAGCAGCTCAGGGAGTACGGGCACTGAAGCTTTCTTT. It codes for CASSSGSTGTEAFF.

The CDR3 reads CSVEFGTGDEKLFF. The DNA of the CDR3 is TGCAGCGTTGAATTCGGGACAGGGGACGAAAAACTGTTTTTT. V usage is TRBV29-1 and J usage is TRBJ1-4; TRBD1 aligns across 10 bases. J lost 8 bases, V lost 2 bases, and 5 bases had no gene match. The CDR3 consists of 14 residues. Germline CDR1 reads SQVTM; CDR2 reads ANQGSEA.

The V call is TRBV9, the J call TRBJ2-3, with D possibly matching TRBD1 (6 bases). This CDR3 region has 13 residues. CDR1 and CDR2 (germline): SGDLS, YYNGEE. V lost 3 bases to trimming and J lost 4 bases, with 9 bases between them. CDR3 residues: CASSASGADTQYF. As DNA, the CDR3 is TGTGCCAGCAGCGCCTCAGGGGCAGATACGCAGTATTTT.

The chain recombines TRBV11-2 with TRBJ2-3; 9 positions agree with TRBD2. CDR1 and CDR2 (germline): SGHAT, FQNNGV. There are 16 residues in the CDR3. J was trimmed by 2 bases and V by 4 bases; bases with no gene match: 7. Here the CDR3 reads CASSYRSGLATDTQYF. CDR3 sequence (DNA): TGTGCCAGCAGCTATCGTTCGGGACTAGCCACAGATACGCAGTATTTT.

The V and J genes are TRBV7-2 and TRBJ1-5; TRBD1 matches at 8 bases. V gave up 4 bases and J gave up 1 base; unmatched junction bases: 3. In germline, CDR1 is SGHTA, CDR2 FQGNSA. The CDR3 contains 15 residues. The CDR3 spells CASSSRTGSNQPQHF. The DNA for the CDR3 is TGTGCCAGCAGCTCCAGGACAGGGAGCAATCAGCCCCAGCATTTT.

The chain combines TRBV3-1 (or the pseudogene TRBV3-2) with TRBJ1-5, with D unresolved. V shed 3 bases and J shed 9 bases, with 12 bases lying between them. The CDR3 spans 13 residues. CDR1 and CDR2 (germline): LGHDT, YNNKEL (reference sequence). CDR3 bases: TGTGCCAGCAGCCATCCACACACACCGCCCCAGCATTTT. Its protein is CASSHPHTPPQHF.

This clone was seen just once. In DNA, the CDR3 is TGTGCCAGCAGTTCCCCCGCAACAGGGATCCTGGAGACCCAGTACTTC. This gives the protein CASSSPATGILETQYF. The rearrangement links TRBV28 to TRBJ2-5; D is perhaps TRBD1 (6 bases). Per germline, CDR1 MDHEN and CDR2 SYDVKM. There are 16 residues in the CDR3. The V gene lost 4 bases and the J gene lost 5 bases, with 20 bases spanning the gap.

This sequence joins TRBV7-8 and TRBJ2-3; D gene ambiguous. V lost 1 base and J lost 1, with 6 bases in between. This CDR3 has 14 residues. In germline, CDR1 is SGHVS, CDR2 FQNEAQ. The CDR3 reads CASSLVVGTDTQYF. Here the CDR3 DNA reads TGTGCCAGCAGCTTAGTTGTGGGCACAGATACGCAGTATTTT.

The gene calls are TRBV28 and TRBJ2-5, with D tentatively TRBD1 or TRBD2 (6 bases each). Germline V CDR1 and CDR2: MDHEN, SYDVKM. This CDR3 has 15 amino acids. The V gene lost 1 base and the J gene lost 2 bases, with 11 bases spanning the gap. For the CDR3, the DNA is TGTGCCAGCAGTTTATCTCCGGGGGCACAAGAGACCCAGTACTTC. This sequence encodes CASSLSPGAQETQYF.

The chain combines TRBV7-6 with TRBJ2-3, with D maybe TRBD2 (5 bases). This CDR3 has 15 residues. The germline gives CDR1 SGHVS, CDR2 FNYEAQ. V lost 3 bases to trimming and J lost 2 bases, with 12 bases between them. CDR3 sequence (DNA): TGTGCCAGCAGCTTTCGACTACTAGACACAGATACGCAGTATTTT. Translating gives CASSFRLLDTDTQYF. Variable domain in full (rest from reference TRBV7-6 and TRBJ2-3): GAGVSQSPRYKVTKRGQDVALRCDPISGHVSLYWYRQALGQGPEFLTYFNYEAQQDKSGLPNDRFSAERPEGSISTLTIQRTEQRDSAMYRCASSFRLLDTDTQYFGPGTRLTVL.

The chain links TRBV28 to TRBJ1-1; D remains unclear. Germline values: CDR1 MDHEN, CDR2 SYDVKM. This CDR3 has 13 amino acids. Deletions cut 3 bases from V and 2 bases from J, with 7 bases between. Here the CDR3 reads CASSFDGNTEAFF. The DNA for the CDR3 is TGTGCCAGCAGTTTTGACGGAAACACTGAAGCTTTCTTT.

This chain uses TRBV7-2 with TRBJ1-6; TRBD1 might be the D (5 bases). Per the germline V gene, CDR1 is SGHTA and CDR2 is FQGNSA. This CDR3 comprises 13 residues. V dropped 3 bases and J dropped 9 bases, with 9 bases sitting between them. The CDR3 bases are TGTGCCAGCAGCTTGCAGGGAGTTTCACCCCTCCACTTT. Translating it yields CASSLQGVSPLHF.

V usage is TRBV19 and J usage is TRBJ2-3, with 10 bases aligning to TRBD2. V shed 7 bases and J 4 bases; nucleotides not matched to a gene: 5. The germline V gene has CDR1 LNHDA and CDR2 SQIVND (reference sequence). This CDR3 spans 14 amino acids. CDR3 in amino acids: CASNSGGAADTQYF. CDR3 in DNA: TGTGCCAGTAACAGCGGGGGGGCTGCAGATACGCAGTATTTT. Full variable domain (remainder filled in from reference TRBV19 and TRBJ2-3): DGGITQSPKYLFRKEGQNVTLSCEQNLNHDAMYWYRQDPGQGLRLIYYSQIVNDFQKGDIAEGYSVSREKKESFPLTVTSAQKNPTAFYLCASNSGGAADTQYFGPGTRLTVL.

The chain has TRBV6-5 and TRBJ2-2, with a weak D call TRBD1 (6 bases). Trimming shortened V by 11 bases and J by 6 bases, and 10 bases separated the two germline ends. The germline V gene has CDR1 MNHEY and CDR2 SVGAGI. The CDR3 totals 11 residues. The CDR3 spells CASKGAGELFF. DNA for the CDR3: TGTGCCTCTAAGGGGGCCGGGGAGCTGTTTTTT.

CDR3 coding DNA: TGTGCCAGCAGCTTAACGGTGTGTACAGGGGGCGCGAGGGGAAACACCATATATTTT. Translated, it gives CASSLTVCTGGARGNTIYF. V gene TRBV7-3 combines with J gene TRBJ1-3, with 9 bases lining up with TRBD1. Trimming at V came to 0 bases and at J to 4 bases, leaving 13 bases not matched to a gene. CDR1 is SGHTA and CDR2 is FQGTGA in the germline V gene. CDR3 size: 19 residues.

V usage is TRBV19 and J usage is TRBJ1-6; TRBD1 agrees at 10 bases. This CDR3 contains 14 residues. Germline lookup yields CDR1 LNHDA and CDR2 SQIVND (reference sequence). J gave up 7 bases and V 4 bases, and 1 base lay outside the gene matches. The CDR3 coding sequence is TGTGCCAGTAGTACGGGACAGGGGAATTCACCCCTCCACTTT. Amino acids: CASSTGQGNSPLHF.

The chain is built from TRBV7-9 and TRBJ1-3, with D tentatively TRBD1 (6 bases). The CDR3 is 15 amino acids. V shed 5 bases and J shed 4 bases, with 15 bases lying between them. CDR1 is SEHNR and CDR2 is FQNEAQ in the germline V gene (reference sequence). DNA for the CDR3: TGTGCCAGCAGCGCCTCGGGGGCAGGAGGAAACACCATATATTTT. Translated: CASSASGAGGNTIYF. The variable domain in full, with the rest retrieved from reference TRBV7-9 and TRBJ1-3, is DTGVSQNPRHKITKRGQNVTFRCDPISEHNRLYWYRQTLGQGPEFLTYFQNEAQLEKSRLLSDRFSAERPKGSFSTLEIQRTEQGDSAMYLCASSASGAGGNTIYFGEGSWLTVV.

This clone came up once. The CDR3 nucleotides read TGTGCCAGCAGTGAATCCGCCGGACTAGTTGAGACCCAGTACTTC. Translation: CASSESAGLVETQYF. This chain uses TRBV25-1 with TRBJ2-5; 7 bases map to TRBD2. This CDR3 spans 15 amino acids. CDR1 is MGHDK and CDR2 is SYGVNS in the germline V gene. V shed 1 base and J 5 bases; nucleotides not matched to a gene: 7.